The 15 T cell receptor beta chains reported below all come from one sample, sequenced in a study of T-cell reconstitution after alpha-beta-depleted transplantation in children. Unique molecular identifiers were incorporated when the TCRbeta library was constructed. TCRdb processed the PCR reads anew with MiXCR; each CDR3 protein has one entry. The table includes some 340,000 distinct CDR3 sequences, approximately 10% detected once. This material consisted of PBMCs from the stem cell graft donor, taken from the stem cell graft. The receptor set was obtained from a human donor who donated a stem cell graft to a child with acute lymphoblastic leukemia.

This rearrangement joins TRBV12-3 or TRBV12-4 to TRBJ1-6; D may be TRBD1 (6 bases). The V and J ends lost 5 bases and 6 bases respectively, with 11 bases between them. The CDR3 is made up of 14 amino acids. CDR3: CASSPGAANSPLHF. Here the CDR3 DNA reads TGTGCCAGCAGTCCAGGGGCAGCTAATTCACCCCTCCACTTT.

V gene TRBV4-2 combines with J gene TRBJ1-4, with D perhaps TRBD1 (5 bases). Germline CDR1 and CDR2: LGHNA and YNFKEQ. This CDR3 region has 13 residues. V lost 0 bases and J lost 7, with 6 bases in between. CDR3 nucleotides: TGTGCCAGCAGCCAAGAGACAGCTGAAAAACTGTTTTTT. Encoded protein: CASSQETAEKLFF.

This chain connects TRBV25-1 to TRBJ1-2, with D possibly TRBD1 on 6 matching bases. The CDR3 covers 14 residues. The germline V and J ends were trimmed by 3 bases and 2 bases, with 10 bases remaining between them. Germline CDR1 is MGHDK and CDR2 is SYGVNS. The CDR3 nucleotides are TGTGCCAGCAGTGATTCCAGGGGAAACTATGGCTACACCTTC. Protein: CASSDSRGNYGYTF.

CDR3 protein: CAISEMASSRGDNEQFF. CDR3 bases: TGTGCCATCAGTGAGATGGCTAGCAGCCGCGGTGACAATGAGCAGTTCTTC. The chain carries TRBV10-3 and TRBJ2-1, with TRBD2 as a possible D gene (5 bases). The CDR3 length is 17 residues. Germline values: CDR1 ENHRY, CDR2 SYGVKD. V lost 2 bases and J 5 bases, leaving 19 bases between the germline ends.

The CDR3 region is CSARWRGQGSPLHF. CDR3 nucleotide sequence: TGCAGTGCTAGGTGGAGGGGACAGGGGTCCCCCCTCCACTTT. The chain couples TRBV20-1 to TRBJ1-6; 10 bases align to TRBD1. The CDR3 is 14 residues long. The V gene's germline CDR1 is DFQATT and CDR2 SNEGSKA (reference sequence). The V segment lost 3 bases and the J segment 13 bases; nucleotides outside the gene matches: 9.

This chain uses TRBV4-1 with TRBJ2-5; 9 bases fit TRBD2. Germline V gene lookup returns CDR1 MGHRA and CDR2 YSYEKL. J lost 2 bases, V lost 1 base, and 5 bases had no gene match. This CDR3 has 16 amino acids. This CDR3 reads CASSQVLAGPQETQYF. CDR3 DNA sequence: TGCGCCAGCAGCCAAGTACTAGCGGGCCCTCAAGAGACCCAGTACTTC.

This clonotype has at least ten counts. The V call is TRBV29-1, the J call TRBJ2-7; TRBD2 agrees at 8 bases. The CDR3 runs to 14 residues. V lost 4 bases, J lost 6 bases, and 11 bases stayed unmatched. Germline V gives CDR1 SQVTM, CDR2 ANQGSEA. The CDR3 is CSVGERGPSREQYF. The CDR3 nucleotides are TGCAGCGTTGGAGAGCGGGGGCCCTCTCGCGAGCAGTACTTC.

DNA of the CDR3: TGTGCCAGCAGCTTACCCCACGAGCGGGAGGCTGAGGCCTACAATGAGCAGTTCTTC. Amino acids: CASSLPHEREAEAYNEQFF. This chain uses TRBV11-1 with TRBJ2-1, with TRBD2 matching over 9 bases. Trimming at V came to 2 bases and at J to 2 bases, leaving 13 bases not matched to a gene. Germline V gene data show CDR1 as SGHAT and CDR2 as FQDESV (reference sequence). This CDR3 has 19 residues.

This clonotype has a count of ten or more. V usage is TRBV7-3 and J usage is TRBJ2-1; 9 bases fit TRBD2. V lost 2 bases, J lost 10 bases, and 6 bases stayed unmatched. Germline V gene data show CDR1 as SGHTA and CDR2 as FQGTGA. The CDR3 consists of 14 residues. The chain's CDR3 is CASSLLGGRAEQFF. The CDR3 bases are TGTGCCAGCAGCTTACTAGGCGGGAGGGCCGAGCAGTTCTTC.

In its sample, this clonotype was seen a few times. The chain combines TRBV7-9 with TRBJ1-2; D is perhaps TRBD1 (5 bases). Germline V CDR1 and CDR2: SEHNR, FQNEAQ (reference sequence). With 4 bases removed from V and 2 bases from J, the gap between germline ends came to 8 bases. This CDR3 comprises 13 residues. The CDR3 sequence is CASSSGRNYGYTF. CDR3 DNA: TGTGCCAGCAGCTCGGGACGGAACTATGGCTACACCTTC.

In its sample, this clonotype was seen a few times. The chain couples TRBV7-9 to TRBJ1-2, with D unresolved. The V and J ends lost 7 bases and 3 bases respectively, with 18 bases between them. The CDR3 spans 15 residues. Germline V lookup: CDR1 SEHNR, CDR2 FQNEAQ (reference sequence). In nucleotides, the CDR3 is TGTGCCAGCAACGTAGCTCGGCAGCTTCACTATGGCTACACCTTC. Translated: CASNVARQLHYGYTF.

Only a few counts were recorded for this clonotype. The rearrangement links TRBV7-2 to TRBJ2-7; 7 positions match TRBD1. Trimming took 5 bases from V and 5 from J; bases not matched to a gene: 18. This CDR3 is built from 17 residues. The V gene's germline CDR1 is SGHTA and CDR2 FQGNSA. The CDR3 loop reads CASSTPEIETGPHEQYF. Here the CDR3 DNA reads TGTGCCAGCAGCACCCCAGAGATTGAGACAGGGCCTCACGAGCAGTACTTC.

This clonotype was detected only a few times. The chain links TRBV19 to TRBJ2-1, with D unresolved. The CDR3 totals 13 residues. V lost 2 bases and J lost 12, with 14 bases in between. The V gene's germline CDR1 is LNHDA and CDR2 SQIVND (reference sequence). In DNA form, the CDR3 reads TGTGCCAGTAGTATATCGACGGATGACTGGCAGTTCTTC. It translates to CASSISTDDWQFF.

This clonotype was seen ten or more times. The chain uses TRBV20-1 and TRBJ2-5, with unresolved D. CDR3 length equals 11 residues. V lost 3 bases, J lost 5 bases, and 7 bases lay in between. The V gene's germline CDR1 is DFQATT and CDR2 SNEGSKA (reference sequence). CDR3 sequence (DNA): TGCAGTGCTAGTCCCCGGGAGACCCAGTACTTC. This gives the protein CSASPRETQYF.

The chain links TRBV7-9 to TRBJ2-1; 8 nucleotides match TRBD2. After removal of 5 bases from V and 7 bases from J, the junction contained 7 bases not matched to a gene. CDR1 SEHNR and CDR2 FQNEAQ come from the germline V gene (reference sequence). The CDR3 extends over 14 amino acids. In DNA, the CDR3 is TGTGCCAGCAGCCCATACGGGGGGGCTAATGAGCAGTTCTTC. Translating gives CASSPYGGANEQFF.